The rows below give T cell receptor beta chains drawn from one sample of a study of cytomegalovirus exposure and HLA in healthy donors. Only in-frame clones appear in the TCRdb table, and some are missing; sequencing was by immunoSEQ multiplex PCR. The data hold more than 130,000 clones, with roughly four fifths observed a single time. Material for sequencing was PBMCs. The receptors here all came from a human donor in good health. The CDR3 runs from the conserved cysteine through the conserved F or W. Fields, in order: V gene, clone size, D gene, J gene, CDR3 protein, CDR3 DNA. D genes are given only for firm matches. The listing skips clone size in some rows; elsewhere it reads once, few, many or a size class.

V: TRBV5-6
size: NA
D: NA
J: TRBJ1-5
CDR3: CASSPGGAQPQHF
DNA: TGTGCCAGCAGCCCGGGGGGGGCTCAGCCCCAGCATTTT

V: TRBV7-3
size: NA
D: NA
J: TRBJ2-7
CDR3: CASSPPGSYEQYF
DNA: TGTGCCAGCAGCCCCCCCGGCTCCTACGAGCAGTACTTC

V: TRBV5-1
size: once
D: NA
J: TRBJ2-1
CDR3: CASKTGHNEQFF
DNA: TGCGCCAGTAAGACAGGTCACAATGAGCAGTTCTTC

V: TRBV29-1
size: NA
D: NA
J: TRBJ2-5
CDR3: CSVEVGETQYF
DNA: TGCAGCGTTGAAGTCGGAGAGACCCAGTACTTC

V: TRBV9
size: NA
D: NA
J: TRBJ1-2
CDR3: CASGRGDYGYTF
DNA: TGTGCCAGCGGGCGGGGGGACTATGGCTACACCTTC

V: TRBV19
size: NA
D: TRBD1
J: TRBJ2-2
CDR3: CASSTRGRFGELFF
DNA: TGTGCCAGTAGTACCAGGGGGCGATTCGGGGAGCTGTTTTTT

V: TRBV28
size: NA
D: TRBD1
J: TRBJ2-7
CDR3: CASSLGTGGTYEQYF
DNA: TGTGCCAGCAGTTTAGGCACAGGGGGCACCTACGAGCAGTACTTC

V: TRBV15
size: once
D: NA
J: TRBJ1-5
CDR3: CATSRDEVDNQPQHF
DNA: TGTGCCACCAGCAGAGATGAGGTGGACAATCAGCCCCAGCATTTT

V: TRBV18
size: NA
D: NA
J: TRBJ2-1
CDR3: CASSRDSPENYNEQFF
DNA: TGTGCCAGCTCCAGGGACTCCCCCGAAAATTACAATGAGCAGTTCTTC

V: TRBV10-2
size: NA
D: TRBD1
J: TRBJ1-4
CDR3: CASSDGDRGIATNEKLFF
DNA: TGCGCCAGCAGTGATGGGGACAGGGGGATTGCAACTAATGAAAAACTGTTTTTT

V: TRBV7-8
size: NA
D: TRBD2
J: TRBJ2-7
CDR3: CASSMGLAASYEQYF
DNA: TGTGCCAGCAGCATGGGACTAGCGGCTTCCTACGAGCAGTACTTC

V: TRBV29-1
size: NA
D: NA
J: TRBJ2-1
CDR3: CSAVRGSYNEQFF
DNA: TGCAGCGCCGTGCGCGGCTCCTACAATGAGCAGTTCTTC

V: TRBV15
size: NA
D: NA
J: TRBJ2-7
CDR3: CATSRDYLANYEQYF
DNA: TGTGCCACCAGCAGAGATTATCTGGCAAACTACGAGCAGTACTTC

V: TRBV19
size: NA
D: TRBD2
J: TRBJ2-2
CDR3: CASSMARGGHRELFF
DNA: TGTGCCAGTAGTATGGCGCGGGGGGGCCACAGGGAGCTGTTTTTT

V: TRBV9
size: NA
D: TRBD2
J: TRBJ2-3
CDR3: CASSVLGLGITDTQYF
DNA: TGTGCCAGCAGCGTCTTAGGACTAGGGATCACAGATACGCAGTATTTT

V: TRBV7-2
size: NA
D: NA
J: TRBJ2-5
CDR3: CATKKGGATGTQYF
DNA: TGTGCCACCAAAAAAGGGGGGGCGACAGGGACCCAGTACTTC

V: TRBV7-9
size: NA
D: NA
J: TRBJ2-7
CDR3: CASSFALGAAEQYF
DNA: TGTGCCAGCAGCTTTGCCCTGGGGGCAGCCGAGCAGTACTTC

V: TRBV4-1
size: few
D: NA
J: TRBJ2-6
CDR3: CASSRPGQSSSGANVLTF
DNA: TGCGCCAGCAGCCGACCAGGACAGTCCTCCTCTGGGGCCAACGTCCTGACTTTC

V: TRBV23-1
size: NA
D: NA
J: TRBJ1-5
CDR3: CASSHGQTRDQPQHF
DNA: TGCGCCAGCAGTCACGGACAGACTCGGGATCAGCCCCAGCATTTT

V: TRBV5-6
size: NA
D: TRBD1
J: TRBJ2-5
CDR3: CASSFGQAQMTQYF
DNA: TGTGCCAGCAGCTTCGGACAGGCGCAAATGACCCAGTACTTC

V: TRBV9
size: NA
D: TRBD1
J: TRBJ1-1
CDR3: CASSHGTVNTEAFF
DNA: TGTGCCAGCAGCCATGGGACAGTGAACACTGAAGCTTTCTTT

V: TRBV29-1
size: NA
D: TRBD1
J: TRBJ1-1
CDR3: CSVGTGTGGTEAFF
DNA: TGCAGCGTTGGGACCGGGACAGGGGGTACTGAAGCTTTCTTT

V: TRBV7-7
size: NA
D: TRBD2
J: TRBJ2-3
CDR3: CASSPTSGSSDTQYF
DNA: TGTGCTAGCAGTCCGACTAGCGGGAGTTCAGATACGCAGTATTTT

V: TRBV5-1
size: NA
D: TRBD2
J: TRBJ2-5
CDR3: CASSQSGMGETQYF
DNA: TGCGCCAGCAGTCAAAGCGGGATGGGAGAGACCCAGTACTTC

V: TRBV14
size: NA
D: NA
J: TRBJ2-7
CDR3: CASSQVQGGFGEQYF
DNA: TGTGCCAGCAGCCAAGTGCAGGGGGGTTTTGGCGAGCAGTACTTC

V: TRBV27
size: NA
D: TRBD1
J: TRBJ1-2
CDR3: CASSPGTGYGYTF
DNA: TGTGCCAGCAGTCCCGGGACAGGCTATGGCTACACCTTC

V: TRBV13
size: NA
D: TRBD1
J: TRBJ2-5
CDR3: CASSSQGQQETQYF
DNA: TGTGCCAGCAGCTCTCAGGGACAGCAAGAGACCCAGTACTTC

V: TRBV6-5
size: NA
D: TRBD2
J: TRBJ2-1
CDR3: CASSYSASGSGEQFF
DNA: TGTGCCAGCAGTTACTCGGCTAGCGGGAGCGGCGAGCAGTTCTTC

V: TRBV7-9
size: NA
D: NA
J: TRBJ1-1
CDR3: CASIGMNTEAFF
DNA: TGTGCCAGCATCGGTATGAACACTGAAGCTTTCTTT

V: TRBV19
size: NA
D: TRBD1
J: TRBJ2-5
CDR3: CASSKDREETQYF
DNA: TGTGCCAGTAGTAAGGACAGGGAAGAGACCCAGTACTTC

V: TRBV9
size: NA
D: NA
J: TRBJ1-3
CDR3: CASSPSEGRGNTIYF
DNA: TGTGCCAGCAGCCCCTCGGAAGGGAGAGGAAACACCATATATTTT